Given below is one TCR beta chain in context. The CDR3 extends over 13 amino acids. Germline-derived CDR1 and CDR2 are LNHDA and SQIVND (reference sequence). J lost 2 bases, V lost 10 bases, and 6 bases had no gene match. Enrolled through a virtual design, the participants were between about 18 and 100 years of age and came from 24 US areas. The data are from a study of blood T cell repertoires in COVID-19. As for the study in general: Both acute and convalescent COVID-19 samples were obtained from the United States, Italy and Spain.

Method: immunoSEQ multiplex PCR; TCRdb's copy keeps in-frame clones and lacks some. The sample contains about 260,000 clones, about nine tenths of which appear only once. Sequenced input: PBMCs or T cells enriched from blood (not recorded which). The rearrangement uses TRBV19 and TRBJ1-2; 8 bases fit TRBD1. The origin of this receptor is a woman aged 45-60 years who had recovered from COVID-19. CDR3 bases: TGTGCCACTAAAACAGGGGGAAACTATGGCTACACCTTC. This codes for CATKTGGNYGYTF.